These 8 T cell receptor beta chains share one sample of origin, sequenced in a study of blood T cell repertoires in COVID-19. Sequencing used immunoSEQ multiplex PCR; TCRdb keeps in-frame clones, though not all of them. The sample holds about 130,000 clones, 84% seen once. The specimen was peripheral blood. The receptor set was obtained from an elderly woman with acute or convalescent COVID-19.

The genes are TRBV7-9 and TRBJ1-1; 9 bases map to TRBD1. CDR1 and CDR2 from the germline V gene are SEHNR and FQNEAQ (reference sequence). The V segment lost 8 bases and the J segment 1 base; nucleotides outside the gene matches: 8. CDR3 length: 15 residues. CDR3 DNA: TGTGCCAGCCATAGGGACAGGGCAAGGAACACTGAAGCTTTCTTT. Its translation: CASHRDRARNTEAFF.

The CDR3 DNA sequence: TGTGCCAGCAGTTTCCTAGCGGGAGGTTATCCCGGGGAGCTGTTTTTT. Protein: CASSFLAGGYPGELFF. The gene calls are TRBV6-2 or TRBV6-3 and TRBJ2-2, with 11 bases matching TRBD2. This CDR3 is 16 amino acids long. Germline CDR1 MNHEY, CDR2 SVGEGT. With 4 bases clipped from V and 6 bases from J, the junction kept 7 bases outside the gene matches.

V is TRBV4-1 and J is TRBJ2-7, with D possibly being TRBD2 (5 bases). Germline loops: CDR1 MGHRA, CDR2 YSYEKL. This CDR3 has 13 amino acids. The V gene lost 0 bases and the J gene lost 3 bases, with 6 bases spanning the gap. The CDR3 DNA reads TGCGCCAGCAGCCAAGAAGAGGGCTACGAGCAGTACTTC. This codes for CASSQEEGYEQYF.

The J gene is TRBJ1-1, the V gene TRBV19, with 10 bases that match TRBD1. This CDR3 is 16 amino acids long. Trimming removed 6 bases from V and 5 bases from J; junction bases left unmatched: 12. The germline CDR1 and CDR2 sequences are LNHDA and SQIVND (reference sequence). Here the CDR3 reads CASRGDPGQGKTEAFF. The CDR3 nucleotides are TGTGCCAGTAGGGGGGACCCGGGACAGGGGAAAACTGAAGCTTTCTTT.

The chain combines TRBV5-1 with TRBJ1-4; weak D call: TRBD1 (6 bases). Germline lookup yields CDR1 SGHRS and CDR2 YFSETQ. The CDR3 length is 14 residues. Trimming took off 4 bases at V and 8 bases at J, with 15 bases between the two ends. The CDR3 DNA reads TGCGCCAGCAGCATCGACAGGCGGTTCGAAAAACTGTTTTTT. The encoded protein is CASSIDRRFEKLFF.

This chain connects TRBV11-3 to TRBJ1-1; D ambiguous. V lost 1 base to trimming and J lost 0 bases, with 3 bases between them. CDR1 and CDR2 (germline): SGHNT, YENEEA. The CDR3 sequence is 13 residues long. The CDR3 loop reads CASSLGVNTEAFF. CDR3 sequence (DNA): TGTGCCAGCAGCTTAGGAGTGAACACTGAAGCTTTCTTT.

The rearrangement joins TRBV13 to TRBJ1-4; 7 positions match TRBD1. CDR1 and CDR2 from the germline V gene are PRHDT and FYEKMQ (reference sequence). The J segment lost 7 bases and the V segment lost 5 bases, leaving 10 bases of the junction unmatched. This CDR3 has 15 residues. The CDR3 protein is CASSKTGTRGEKLFF. The DNA for the CDR3 is TGTGCCAGCAGCAAGACAGGGACGCGGGGTGAAAAACTGTTTTTT.

This chain uses TRBV14 with TRBJ2-1; TRBD1 might be the D (5 bases). CDR1 SGHDN and CDR2 FVKESK come from the germline V gene. With 4 bases removed from V and 4 bases from J, the gap between germline ends came to 8 bases. This CDR3 has 13 amino acids. The CDR3 sequence: CASSRQGYNEQFF. The DNA for the CDR3 is TGTGCCAGCAGCCGGCAGGGTTACAATGAGCAGTTCTTC.